Detailed here is one T cell receptor beta chain. It has no known antigen specificity. One base away there is no much larger clone; base qualities are not given. This record belongs to a study of radiotherapy plus CTLA-4 blockade in lung cancer (dated by TCRdb to 2017 to 2018). For the study in its entirety: Among enrolled patients, about 19% had an objective response and about 30% reached disease control.

The study at large found these results: After treatment with radiotherapy and ipilimumab, TCR clones that originated in tumors expanded in peripheral blood. Early dynamic changes in blood T cell clones, together with increased serum interferon-beta after radiation, were reported as the strongest predictors of response.

The study evaluated CTLA-4 blockade (ipilimumab) given together with focal radiation therapy in patients who had chemo-refractory metastatic non-small-cell lung cancer. The library was made by the immunoSEQ multiplex PCR assay. Here the immuneACCESS table is served through TCRdb, limited to in-frame sequences with V and J called. Missing clones are a known gap in these copies; in checked studies unresolved V genes cover under half, and the rest lacks a known reason. The sample table contains around 78,000 clones; only one count was recorded for roughly 79% of them. The top ten clones comprise 3% to 4.5% of the sample. Including the terminal cysteine and phenylalanine, the CDR3 comprises 15 residues. Here the CDR3 DNA is all that survives: 45 bases in frame from base 1. CDR1 is given as SEHNR and CDR2 as FQNEAQ, both from the germline V gene (reference sequence). V is reduced by 11 bases and J by 5 bases, leaving a spacing of 21 bases between them.

Material: peripheral blood, obtained from a patient treated with radiotherapy plus ipilimumab. The sequence is built from TRBV7-9 and TRBJ1-4; the best D guess is TRBD1, with 5 bases matching. The TCR was taken from a human donor with non-small cell lung cancer who had a partial response to radiotherapy plus ipilimumab. Some clones in this sample may be carry-over from other donors' samples. Here is the DNA: TGTGCCGGGGGGGGTTTGGGGACGGCAAATGAAAAACTGTTTTTT. The encoded protein is CAGGGLGTANEKLFF.